This T cell receptor (beta chain) was observed in a study of blood T cell repertoires in COVID-19. Overall study context: COVID-19 samples collected from the United States, Italy and Spain covered acute and convalescent phases. T cells, B-cell-depleted T cells, or PBMCs provided the cDNA or gDNA that served as material.

Trimming stripped 4 bases from V and 5 bases from J, with 14 bases between. This CDR3 is built from 14 residues. Per the germline V gene, CDR1 is LNHDA and CDR2 is SQIVND (reference sequence). How the authors handled the data: Amplification from reference gene primers served as the basis for estimated nucleated cell counts. Here immunoSEQ multiplex PCR was the method, and the copy in TCRdb shows in-frame clones only, minus some. D and trimming come from the DNA, and the V and J calls and clone size come from that table. The data show 15,000 to 19,000 clones, 82% seen once. The sequenced sample was peripheral blood. The rearrangement uses TRBV19 and TRBJ1-1; D not certain. The receptor was derived from an elderly man with active or convalescent COVID-19. The CDR3 nucleotides read TGTGCCAGTAGTAACCGGAATCGGGAGACTGAAGCTTTCTTT. Translating it yields CASSNRNRETEAFF.